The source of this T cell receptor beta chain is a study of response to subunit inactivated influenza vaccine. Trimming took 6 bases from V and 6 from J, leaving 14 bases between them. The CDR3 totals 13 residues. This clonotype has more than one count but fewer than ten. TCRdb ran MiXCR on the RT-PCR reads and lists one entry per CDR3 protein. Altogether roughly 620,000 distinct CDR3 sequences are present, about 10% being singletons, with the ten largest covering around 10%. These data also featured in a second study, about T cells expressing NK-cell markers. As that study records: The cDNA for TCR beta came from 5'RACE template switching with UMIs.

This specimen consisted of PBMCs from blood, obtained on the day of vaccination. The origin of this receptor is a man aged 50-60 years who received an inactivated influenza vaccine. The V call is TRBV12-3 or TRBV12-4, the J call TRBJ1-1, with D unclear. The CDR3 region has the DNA TGTGCCAGCAGGGACGGCGGGATTTCTGAAGCTTTCTTT. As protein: CASRDGGISEAFF.